The T cell receptor (beta chain) described here comes from a study of T cells in Graves' hyperthyroidism and ophthalmopathy. This clonotype was counted at least ten times. Germline lookup yields CDR1 SGHAT and CDR2 FQNNGV. CDR3 length: 17 residues. V was shortened by 0 bases and J by 0 bases, with 14 bases between the two germline ends. The TCR beta CDR3 regions underwent amplification using RNA transcripts as the source. A first-round RT-PCR of the TCR CDR3 used the HTBI primer set. One entry per CDR3 protein results from TCRdb running MiXCR on the multiplex PCR reads. The repertoire holds hundreds of thousands of distinct CDR3 sequences, with about 14% as singletons.

The chain carries TRBV11-2 and TRBJ1-1, with a tentative D call TRBD1 (6 bases). This clonotype originated in a woman aged 18-29 years with Graves' hyperthyroidism. Sequences were obtained from blood. Written as DNA, the CDR3 is TGTGCCAGCAGCTTAGATGGGGCCCGACAGGTGAACACTGAAGCTTTCTTT. Translation gives CASSLDGARQVNTEAFF.